The present TCR beta chain was sequenced within a study of T cell responses to AZD1222 COVID-19 vaccine. Study-wide results and caveats: Nearly half of unique spike-specific TCRs reportedly avoided B.1.351 and B.1.1.7 mutated regions. Sampling that yielded the repertoires occurred only after the peak T cell response.

Germline loops: CDR1 SGHAT, CDR2 FQNNGV. The CDR3 sequence is 16 residues long. Trimming took 5 bases from V and 0 from J, leaving 17 bases between them. Data came from immunoSEQ multiplex PCR; TCRdb stores just in-frame clones and leaves some out. This table has roughly 120,000 clones, 85% to 90% appearing once. In the case of this clone: Its antigen is still unknown.

This TCR derives from an adult who received the AZD1222 COVID-19 vaccine. The input for sequencing was peripheral blood, taken 28 days after the second AZD1222 dose. The chain recombines TRBV11-2 with TRBJ2-7; D might be TRBD1 or TRBD2, each matching 5 bases. In DNA form, the CDR3 reads TGTGCCAGCAGCCAACCTGAGAGGGGAATCTCCTACGAGCAGTACTTC. Protein: CASSQPERGISYEQYF.